This T cell receptor (beta chain) was identified during a study of T-cell memory formation after mild COVID-19. Details on this clonotype: What it binds is not known.

A single record per CDR3 protein comes from TCRdb applying MiXCR to the 5' RACE reads. The sample includes tens of thousands of distinct CDR3 sequences, more than 10% of them seen just once. The germline CDR1 and CDR2 sequences are SNHLY and FYNNEI. This CDR3 comprises 13 residues. V dropped 6 bases and J dropped 5 bases, with 14 bases sitting between them. Points from the study as a whole: A subset of responding clones appeared in pre-infection memory, suggesting cross-reactive memory joined.

The receptor was derived from an adult woman who had mild COVID-19 (a few samples of this study predate the infection). Cell type and time point are not known. Sequencing used PBMCs or a T cell subset sorted from them (not recorded which). The genes are TRBV2 and TRBJ2-7; no definite D call. CDR3: CASRLTSRDEQYF. DNA of the CDR3: TGTGCCAGCAGGCTGACATCAAGGGACGAGCAGTACTTC. The full variable domain, completed using reference TRBV2 and TRBJ2-7, is EPEVTQTPSHQVTQMGQEVILRCVPISNHLYFYWYRQILGQKVEFLVSFYNNEISEKSEIFDDQFSVERPDGSNFTLKIRSTKLEDSAMYFCASRLTSRDEQYFGPGTRLTVT.